The 3 T cell receptor beta chains below all came from one sample that was sequenced in a study of blood T cell repertoires in COVID-19. The table came from immunoSEQ multiplex PCR; TCRdb's copy has only in-frame clones and leaves some out. This table has around 75,000 clones, around 80% appearing once. Sequences were obtained from peripheral blood. Receptor source: a man aged 45 to 65 with COVID-19, enrolled during active disease.

This chain uses TRBV6-1 with TRBJ1-1, with D perhaps matching TRBD1 (5 bases). V shed 0 bases and J shed 7 bases, with 18 bases lying between them. Germline V gene data show CDR1 as MNHNS and CDR2 as SASEGT. The CDR3 extends over 16 amino acids. The CDR3 nucleotides are TGTGCCAGCAGTGAAGCGGGGCAGCTGTACTCATATGAAGCTTTCTTT. Translating it yields CASSEAGQLYSYEAFF.

The chain joins TRBV28 to TRBJ1-5; maybe TRBD1 (6 bases). Germline values: CDR1 MDHEN, CDR2 SYDVKM. V was clipped by 8 bases and J by 4 bases, with 9 bases between them. The CDR3 loop spans 12 amino acids. The CDR3 region is CASLTGNQPQHF. The DNA for the CDR3 is TGTGCCAGCTTGACAGGAAATCAGCCCCAGCATTTT.

The genes are TRBV5-5 and TRBJ2-5; D is uncertain. The germline CDR1 and CDR2 sequences are SGHKS and YYEKEE (reference sequence). This CDR3 contains 12 residues. V gave up 2 bases and J gave up 4 bases, with 6 bases separating them. CDR3 in amino acids: CASSFRRETQYF. CDR3 DNA: TGTGCCAGCAGCTTCCGGAGAGAGACCCAGTACTTC.